This TCR beta chain emerged from a study of cytomegalovirus exposure and HLA in healthy donors. Across the whole study: The 95 to 150 validation repertoires were produced on the same platform as the 550 to 750 repertoires of the first cohort. This was reported in a later analysis. Study-level points and caveats: Subsequent analysis showed first-cohort TCR clusters tending to co-occur in 120 validation repertoires. In vitro confirmation showed three CMV-associated chains to be CMV antigen specific.

The CDR3 has 16 amino acids. V lost 2 bases and J lost 2, with 15 bases in between. In germline, CDR1 is KGHSH, CDR2 LQKENI. Concerning this clone itself: Its specificity is unknown.

Sequencing was performed with immunoSEQ multiplex PCR; in TCRdb, only in-frame clones are kept and a portion is missing. Of 150,000 to 200,000 clones in the sample, around four fifths are singletons; the top ten hold about 2.1%. Sequencing was carried out using PBMCs. This sequence originates from a man aged 30 to 45 in good health and CMV-seropositive. The chain uses TRBV18 and TRBJ2-5; possible D gene TRBD1, 5 bases. The DNA for the CDR3 is TGTGCCAGCTCACCATTAGGAAGACAGACACAAGAGACCCAGTACTTC. Translating gives CASSPLGRQTQETQYF.